Shown below are 24 T cell receptor beta chains from a single sample sequenced in a study of CD8 T cells in Susac syndrome. Reverse transcription used about 0.5 to 1 ug RNA and random hexamers. TCRdb reprocessed the immunoSEQ multiplex PCR reads with MiXCR, giving one entry per CDR3 protein. The sample consists of 150,000 or so distinct CDR3 sequences, 94% of them appearing once. The sequencing input was CD4+ T cells from PBMCs. These receptors originate from a human donor with multiple sclerosis.

The rearrangement links TRBV11-2 to TRBJ2-1; 14 nucleotides agree with TRBD2. The length of the CDR3 is 18 residues. Germline V CDR1 and CDR2: SGHAT, FQNNGV. V shed 5 bases, J shed 9 bases, and the junction held 15 bases outside the gene matches. The CDR3 DNA sequence: TGTGCCAGCAGCCTCCTGACTAGCGGGAGGGCCTTCATAAGTGAGCAGTTCTTC. It encodes CASSLLTSGRAFISEQFF. Together with reference TRBV11-2 and TRBJ2-1, the CDR3 gives the full variable domain: EAGVAQSPRYKIIEKRQSVAFWCNPISGHATLYWYQQILGQGPKLLIQFQNNGVVDDSQLPKDRFSAERLKGVDSTLKIQPAKLEDSAVYLCASSLLTSGRAFISEQFFGPGTRLTVL.

This rearrangement joins TRBV5-4 to TRBJ2-1; D remains unclear. This CDR3 is 13 amino acids long. Trimming stripped 0 bases from V and 6 bases from J, with 7 bases between. Germline V lookup: CDR1 SGHNT, CDR2 YYREEE (reference sequence). CDR3 DNA sequence: TGTGCCAGCAGCTTGGTGAGTGCCAATGAGCAGTTCTTC. Residues: CASSLVSANEQFF.

V gene TRBV4-3 combines with J gene TRBJ2-2; 11 nucleotides align to TRBD2. With 6 bases clipped from V and 4 bases from J, the junction kept 4 bases outside the gene matches. The CDR3 runs to 15 residues. The germline V gene has CDR1 LGHNA and CDR2 YSLEER. CDR3 residues: CASSSLAGATGELFF. CDR3 DNA sequence: TGCGCCAGCAGTTCACTAGCGGGAGCCACCGGGGAGCTGTTTTTT.

Only a few counts were recorded for this clonotype. J is TRBJ2-1 and V is TRBV5-4; D remains ambiguous. V lost 2 bases and J lost 0, with 9 bases in between. This CDR3 contains 15 residues. From germline, CDR1 is SGHNT and CDR2 YYREEE (reference sequence). The CDR3 sequence: CASSFYRFSYNEQFF. In DNA form, the CDR3 reads TGTGCCAGCAGCTTCTATAGGTTCTCCTACAATGAGCAGTTCTTC.

The chain carries TRBV2 and TRBJ1-1; maybe TRBD1 (5 bases). Germline CDR1 SNHLY, CDR2 FYNNEI. Trimming shortened V by 4 bases and J by 6 bases, and 12 bases separated the two germline ends. This CDR3 is built from 13 residues. The CDR3 loop reads CASSGRTIPEAFF. Here the CDR3 DNA reads TGTGCCAGCAGTGGGAGGACAATTCCTGAAGCTTTCTTT.

The gene calls are TRBV2 and TRBJ2-1; the D gene is possibly TRBD1 (5 bases). The V end was cut by 6 bases, the J end by 8 bases, with 14 bases between. From germline, CDR1 is SNHLY and CDR2 FYNNEI. The CDR3 totals 13 residues. The CDR3 nucleotides are TGTGCCAGCAGGACGATCAGGGCGTATGAGCAGTTCTTC. Residues: CASRTIRAYEQFF.

This sequence joins TRBV30 and TRBJ1-2, with 7 bases that match TRBD1. The CDR3 consists of 12 residues. Unmatched junction bases numbered 5, after V lost 2 bases and J lost 8 bases. The germline gives CDR1 GTSNPN, CDR2 SVGIG (reference sequence). The CDR3 sequence is CAWSLDREGYTF. CDR3 nucleotide sequence: TGTGCCTGGAGTTTAGACAGGGAAGGCTACACCTTC.

This clonotype was detected once. The CDR3 sequence: CASSQVWREGGEQFF. The CDR3 bases are TGTGCCAGCAGTCAGGTCTGGCGGGAGGGGGGTGAGCAGTTCTTC. V and J are TRBV9 and TRBJ2-1, with TRBD2 identical over 9 bases. V trimming: 5 bases; J trimming: 9 bases; junction bases outside the gene matches: 12. Germline assignment: CDR1 SGDLS and CDR2 YYNGEE. CDR3 length: 15 residues. The variable domain in full, with the rest retrieved from reference TRBV9 and TRBJ2-1, is DSGVTQTPKHLITATGQRVTLRCSPRSGDLSVYWYQQSLDQGLQFLIQYYNGEERAKGNILERFSAQQFPDLHSELNLSSLELGDSALYFCASSQVWREGGEQFFGPGTRLTVL.

The gene calls are TRBV29-1 and TRBJ2-5, with 9 bases fitting TRBD1. This CDR3 has 12 residues. V lost 6 bases to trimming and J lost 5 bases; unmatched junction nucleotides: 4. The germline V gene encodes CDR1 SQVTM and CDR2 ANQGSEA. CDR3 nucleotides: TGCAGCGTCCGGACAGGGGAGGAGACCCAGTACTTC. Protein product: CSVRTGEETQYF.

This clonotype was counted once. The V call is TRBV5-6, the J call TRBJ1-1; 7 nucleotides agree with TRBD1. CDR3 length: 14 residues. With 2 bases clipped from V and 1 base from J, the junction kept 2 bases outside the gene matches. Germline-derived CDR1 and CDR2 are SGHDT and YYEEEE. In DNA, the CDR3 is TGTGCCAGCAGCTTTGGGACAGCGAACACTGAAGCTTTCTTT. This gives the protein CASSFGTANTEAFF. Supplemented by reference TRBV5-6 and TRBJ1-1, the full variable domain reads DAGVTQSPTHLIKTRGQQVTLRCSPKSGHDTVSWYQQALGQGPQFIFQYYEEEERQRGNFPDRFSGHQFPNYSSELNVNALLLGDSALYLCASSFGTANTEAFFGQGTRLTVV.

V is TRBV5-4 and J is TRBJ2-5; 7 bases match TRBD2. Germline trimming cut 4 bases from V and 5 bases from J; bases unmatched to any gene: 17. The CDR3 loop spans 17 amino acids. Germline CDR1 is SGHNT and CDR2 is YYREEE (reference sequence). The CDR3 here is CASSPGLAGPSGETQYF. The CDR3, as DNA: TGTGCCAGCAGCCCGGGGTTAGCGGGTCCAAGTGGGGAGACCCAGTACTTC.

This clonotype was recorded only once. The CDR3 bases are TGTGCCACCAGCAGGGTCACCGGGACTGTAGGCACAGATACGCAGTATTTT. Encoded protein: CATSRVTGTVGTDTQYF. The chain links TRBV15 to TRBJ2-3; possible D gene TRBD2, 6 bases. The germline V gene has CDR1 LNHNV and CDR2 YYDKDF (reference sequence). The CDR3 contains 17 residues. Trimming shortened V by 3 bases and J by 1 base, and 17 bases separated the two germline ends.

The V call is TRBV5-4, the J call TRBJ2-7; 10 bases map to TRBD1. After removal of 4 bases from V and 7 bases from J, the junction contained 11 bases not matched to a gene. The CDR3 extends over 15 amino acids. Per germline, CDR1 SGHNT and CDR2 YYREEE (reference sequence). The CDR3 spells CASSGGTGVVREQYF. DNA for the CDR3: TGTGCCAGCAGCGGGGGGACAGGGGTCGTGCGAGAGCAGTACTTC.

The chain joins TRBV7-9 to TRBJ2-5; 12 positions match TRBD2. The CDR3 length is 15 residues. The germline gives CDR1 SEHNR, CDR2 FQNEAQ (reference sequence). V gave up 1 base and J gave up 6 bases; unmatched junction bases: 3. This chain's CDR3 is CASSLGLAGVKTQYF. For the CDR3, the DNA is TGTGCCAGCAGCTTAGGACTAGCGGGAGTGAAGACCCAGTACTTC.

The gene calls are TRBV20-1 and TRBJ1-2, with 10 positions matching TRBD1. Germline-derived CDR1 and CDR2 are DFQATT and SNEGSKA (reference sequence). This CDR3 has 12 residues. J lost 8 bases, V lost 6 bases, and 6 bases had no gene match. DNA of the CDR3: TGCAGTGCCGAACGGACAGGGGGAGGCTACACCTTC. Amino acids: CSAERTGGGYTF.

The chain joins TRBV6-2 or TRBV6-3 to TRBJ2-1; 7 nucleotides agree with TRBD1. With V trimmed by 11 bases and J by 6 bases, 4 bases remained unmatched. Germline V lookup: CDR1 MNHEY, CDR2 SVGEGT. CDR3 length equals 11 residues. The chain's CDR3 is CAGGQANEQFF. As DNA, the CDR3 is TGTGCCGGAGGACAGGCCAATGAGCAGTTCTTC.

The chain has TRBV12-3 or TRBV12-4 and TRBJ1-1, with TRBD1 matching over 8 bases. V shed 6 bases, J shed 3 bases, and the junction held 3 bases outside the gene matches. The CDR3 covers 13 residues. The CDR3 DNA follows: TGTGCCAGCAGAAAACAGGGGGACACTGAAGCTTTCTTT. This translates into CASRKQGDTEAFF.

The chain has TRBV2 and TRBJ2-7, with 8 bases that match TRBD2. Germline V gene sequence: CDR1 SNHLY, CDR2 FYNNEI. This CDR3 is built from 14 residues. With V trimmed by 5 bases and J by 3 bases, 6 bases remained unmatched. The CDR3 loop reads CASSPIRGGYEQYF. Written as DNA, the CDR3 is TGTGCCAGCAGTCCCATTCGGGGGGGCTACGAGCAGTACTTC.

This chain uses TRBV30 with TRBJ2-3; 7 nucleotides align to TRBD1. Germline CDR1 and CDR2: GTSNPN and SVGIG (reference sequence). The trim removed 7 bases at V and 0 bases at J, leaving 10 bases unmatched. The CDR3 runs 15 residues. CDR3 in amino acids: CASQGGSLSTDTQYF. DNA for the CDR3: TGTGCCTCCCAAGGGGGCAGCCTTAGCACAGATACGCAGTATTTT.

The chain links TRBV28 to TRBJ2-5; TRBD1 aligns across 7 bases. Trimming at V came to 5 bases and at J to 4 bases, leaving 13 bases not matched to a gene. The CDR3 is made up of 16 amino acids. CDR1 and CDR2 from the germline V gene are MDHEN and SYDVKM. The CDR3: CASSHTRIGTVETQYF. The CDR3 DNA sequence: TGTGCCAGCAGTCATACCCGCATTGGGACAGTAGAGACCCAGTACTTC.

The genes are TRBV20-1 and TRBJ1-1, with TRBD1 as a possible D gene (5 bases). The V end lost 5 bases, the J end lost 2 bases, and 24 bases lay between the germline ends. Germline loops: CDR1 DFQATT, CDR2 SNEGSKA (reference sequence). The CDR3 is 17 amino acids. CDR3 DNA sequence: TGCAGTGCTTCCGGGACCGACAGTGGAATTTCCAACACTGAAGCTTTCTTT. It specifies CSASGTDSGISNTEAFF.

The CDR3 here is CASSPLPGQGVSGANVLTF. CDR3 nucleotide sequence: TGTGCCAGCAGCCCACTACCGGGACAGGGCGTCTCTGGGGCCAACGTCCTGACTTTC. This chain connects TRBV3-1 to TRBJ2-6; 9 positions match TRBD1. The CDR3 has 19 residues. Germline V gene lookup returns CDR1 LGHDT and CDR2 YNNKEL (reference sequence). The J segment lost 0 bases and the V segment lost 4 bases, leaving 10 bases of the junction unmatched.

The chain combines TRBV6-2 or TRBV6-3 with TRBJ1-5; unclear D gene. Trimming took 6 bases from V and 5 from J, leaving 8 bases between them. Germline CDR1 is MNHEY and CDR2 is SVGEGT. The CDR3 length is 12 residues. CDR3 bases: TGTGCCAGCAGCCCCCCTCATCAGCCCCAGCATTTT. It codes for CASSPPHQPQHF.

The chain couples TRBV5-6 to TRBJ2-7; 7 nucleotides align to TRBD1. This CDR3 has 14 residues. Trimming at V came to 0 bases and at J to 5 bases, leaving 5 bases not matched to a gene. Germline V gene lookup returns CDR1 SGHDT and CDR2 YYEEEE. CDR3 nucleotides: TGTGCCAGCAGCTTGGGAGGTAGGGGGCACGAGCAGTACTTC. Its protein is CASSLGGRGHEQYF.